This entry lists 8 T cell receptor beta chains sequenced from one sample in a study of blood T cell repertoires in COVID-19. Assay: immunoSEQ multiplex PCR; the TCRdb copy retains only in-frame clones and omits some. The table shows 140,000 or so clones, with around four fifths occurring only once. The sequencing input was PBMCs or T cells enriched from blood (not recorded which). Every receptor here comes from a woman in her forties who had recovered from COVID-19.

This clone occurred once. The chain uses TRBV27 and TRBJ2-7; D uncertain. The germline CDR1 and CDR2 sequences are MNHEY and SMNVEV (reference sequence). CDR3 length equals 13 residues. V lost 5 bases, J lost 6 bases, and 14 bases lay in between. Here the CDR3 reads CASSTTDLREQYF. The CDR3 nucleotides read TGTGCCAGCAGTACCACAGACCTGCGCGAGCAGTACTTC.

The chain combines TRBV7-9 with TRBJ2-7; 8 positions agree with TRBD1. The CDR3 runs 16 residues. Germline values: CDR1 SEHNR, CDR2 FQNEAQ (reference sequence). The V segment lost 1 base and the J segment 3 bases; nucleotides outside the gene matches: 8. This CDR3 is CASSLGAGGLRYEQYF. CDR3 coding DNA: TGTGCCAGCAGCTTAGGGGCAGGGGGCCTTCGCTACGAGCAGTACTTC.

The V call is TRBV12-3 or TRBV12-4, the J call TRBJ2-7; D is uncertain. V was cut by 2 bases and J by 3 bases, with 8 bases left in between. This CDR3 has 13 amino acids. The CDR3 nucleotides are TGTGCCAGCAGTTTACGAGTTATCTACGAGCAGTACTTC. Amino acids: CASSLRVIYEQYF.

The gene calls are TRBV29-1 and TRBJ2-3; tentatively, D is TRBD2 (6 bases). In germline, CDR1 is SQVTM, CDR2 ANQGSEA. The CDR3 totals 13 residues. V lost 6 bases and J lost 4, with 14 bases in between. In DNA form, the CDR3 reads TGCAGCGTAAATCCCGGGGGAGCAGATACGCAGTATTTT. This encodes CSVNPGGADTQYF.

This clone was seen only a few times. The gene calls are TRBV7-6 and TRBJ2-5; 7 bases match TRBD1. The CDR3 is made up of 18 amino acids. Germline CDR1 reads SGHVS; CDR2 reads FNYEAQ. After removal of 1 base from V and 1 base from J, the junction contained 12 bases not matched to a gene. CDR3 amino acids: CASSLGYPGQYLQETQYF. DNA of the CDR3: TGTGCCAGCAGCTTAGGTTATCCGGGACAGTATCTCCAAGAGACCCAGTACTTC.

The chain recombines TRBV13 with TRBJ2-3, with TRBD2 identical over 7 bases. The CDR3 sequence is 16 residues long. V trimming: 5 bases; J trimming: 3 bases; junction bases outside the gene matches: 11. Germline values: CDR1 PRHDT, CDR2 FYEKMQ (reference sequence). The CDR3: CASSPVGTSVTDTQYF. The CDR3 DNA reads TGTGCCAGCAGCCCCGTCGGCACTAGCGTAACAGATACGCAGTATTTT.

This chain links TRBV30 with TRBJ2-1; the match to TRBD2 covers 8 bases. The germline gives CDR1 GTSNPN, CDR2 SVGIG (reference sequence). The CDR3 is 14 amino acids. The ends lost 0 bases at V and 4 bases at J; junction bases unmatched: 2. CDR3 amino acids: CAWSVGTSYNEQFF. The CDR3 DNA sequence: TGTGCCTGGAGTGTGGGGACTAGTTACAATGAGCAGTTCTTC.

V and J are TRBV19 and TRBJ1-1; a weak D match, TRBD1 (5 bases). CDR1 is LNHDA, CDR2 SQIVND, per germline (reference sequence). Trimming shortened V by 1 base and J by 4 bases, and 10 bases separated the two germline ends. This CDR3 is 14 amino acids long. The CDR3 region has the DNA TGTGCCAGTAGTATAGGTGGGACTCGCACTGAAGCTTTCTTT. Residues: CASSIGGTRTEAFF.